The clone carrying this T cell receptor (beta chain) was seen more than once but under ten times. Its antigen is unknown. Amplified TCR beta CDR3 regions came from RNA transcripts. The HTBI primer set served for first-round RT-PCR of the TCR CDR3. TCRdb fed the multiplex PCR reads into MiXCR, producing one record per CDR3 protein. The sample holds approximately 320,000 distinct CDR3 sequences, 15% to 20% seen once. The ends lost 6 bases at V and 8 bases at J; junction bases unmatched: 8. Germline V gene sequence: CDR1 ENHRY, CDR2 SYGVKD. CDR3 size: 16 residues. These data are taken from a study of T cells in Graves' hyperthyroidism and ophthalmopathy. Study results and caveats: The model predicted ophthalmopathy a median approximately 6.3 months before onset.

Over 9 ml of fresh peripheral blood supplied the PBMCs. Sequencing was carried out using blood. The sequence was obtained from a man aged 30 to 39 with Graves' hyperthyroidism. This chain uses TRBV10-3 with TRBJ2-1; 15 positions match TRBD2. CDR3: CAIREGTSGRSDEQFF. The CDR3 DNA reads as TGTGCCATCAGGGAAGGGACTAGCGGGAGGAGTGATGAGCAGTTCTTC.